This entry lists 15 T cell receptor beta chains sequenced from one sample in a study of identical twins. TCRdb ran MiXCR on the 5' RACE reads and lists one entry per CDR3 protein. The table lists 510,000 or so distinct CDR3 sequences, around 15% of them singletons. The same sample was also used in a study of yellow fever vaccine responses in identical twins.

The sample taken for sequencing was CD4+ T cells sorted from blood. The receptor source for this set is a woman younger than 35 in good health.

This clonotype occurred a few times. The chain recombines TRBV14 with TRBJ1-4; D is uncertain. Deletions cut 4 bases from V and 10 bases from J, with 19 bases between. In germline, CDR1 is SGHDN, CDR2 FVKESK. CDR3 size: 15 residues. The CDR3 sequence is CASSPKWTAFGKLFF. The DNA for the CDR3 is TGTGCCAGCAGCCCAAAGTGGACTGCGTTTGGAAAACTGTTTTTT. Full variable domain (remainder filled in from reference TRBV14 and TRBJ1-4): EAGVTQFPSHSVIEKGQTVTLRCDPISGHDNLYWYRRVMGKEIKFLLHFVKESKQDESGMPNNRFLAERTGGTYSTLKVQPAELEDSGVYFCASSPKWTAFGKLFFGSGTQLSVL.

This clonotype was recorded at least ten times. V gene TRBV29-1 combines with J gene TRBJ2-3, with D perhaps matching TRBD1 (5 bases). The CDR3 is 15 residues long. Germline lookup yields CDR1 SQVTM and CDR2 ANQGSEA. Trimming cost V 3 bases and J 2 bases, with 15 bases left between them. CDR3 nucleotide sequence: TGCAGCGTTGAGGATACAGGAGTCCTCACAGATACGCAGTATTTT. Encoded protein: CSVEDTGVLTDTQYF.

This clonotype turned up a few times. The V gene is TRBV20-1, the J gene TRBJ2-1; 7 bases fit TRBD1. After removal of 6 bases from V and 4 bases from J, the junction contained 12 bases not matched to a gene. Germline-derived CDR1 and CDR2 are DFQATT and SNEGSKA (reference sequence). The CDR3 is 15 residues long. The CDR3 coding sequence is TGCAGTGCCCGGACCACAGGGGCCCCTTACAATGAGCAGTTCTTC. This sequence encodes CSARTTGAPYNEQFF.

In its sample, this clonotype was seen a few times. The chain combines TRBV27 with TRBJ2-7, with 7 positions matching TRBD2. Looked up from germline, CDR1 is MNHEY and CDR2 is SMNVEV (reference sequence). The CDR3 runs to 13 residues. Trimming took 6 bases from V and 4 from J; bases not matched to a gene: 6. CDR3 bases: TGTGCCAGCAGGTCGGCGGGAGCTTACGAGCAGTACTTC. Translating gives CASRSAGAYEQYF.

The V call is TRBV7-3, the J call TRBJ2-5; 7 nucleotides match TRBD1. The ends lost 5 bases at V and 1 base at J; junction bases unmatched: 13. This CDR3 comprises 17 residues. CDR1 and CDR2 (germline): SGHTA, FQGTGA. The CDR3 spells CASSLLSRRTGQETQYF. Written as DNA, the CDR3 is TGTGCCAGCAGCCTCCTCTCTCGGCGGACAGGCCAAGAGACCCAGTACTTC. The full variable domain, its missing parts supplied by reference TRBV7-3 and TRBJ2-5, is GAGVSQTPSNKVTEKGKYVELRCDPISGHTALYWYRQSLGQGPEFLIYFQGTGAADDSGLPNDRFFAVRPEGSVSTLKIQRTERGDSAVYLCASSLLSRRTGQETQYFGPGTRLLVL.

This clonotype was observed many times. The chain has TRBV29-1 and TRBJ2-1; 7 bases are shared with TRBD1. CDR1 SQVTM and CDR2 ANQGSEA come from the germline V gene. V was pared by 7 bases and J by 3 bases, with 3 bases of the junction left unmatched. This CDR3 has 12 residues. The CDR3 DNA reads as TGCAGCGCCGACAGGGACTACAATGAGCAGTTCTTC. Translating it yields CSADRDYNEQFF.

Only a few counts were recorded for this clonotype. The chain has TRBV5-1 and TRBJ2-7; 10 bases fit TRBD2. The trim removed 4 bases at V and 3 bases at J, leaving 10 bases unmatched. CDR1 and CDR2 (germline): SGHRS, YFSETQ. The CDR3 totals 16 residues. The CDR3 DNA reads TGCGCCAGCAGCCGTACTAGCGGGACCGCCGGCTACGAGCAGTACTTC. Translated: CASSRTSGTAGYEQYF.

This clonotype was picked up many times. The J gene is TRBJ2-2, the V gene TRBV29-1; 12 nucleotides agree with TRBD1. Trimming took 5 bases from V and 4 from J; bases not matched to a gene: 5. Germline CDR1 is SQVTM and CDR2 is ANQGSEA. The CDR3 is made up of 15 amino acids. In DNA, the CDR3 is TGCAGCGTTCCCCGGGACAGGGGGCCCACCGGGGAGCTGTTTTTT. Its translation is CSVPRDRGPTGELFF.

This clonotype has more than one count but fewer than ten. This sequence joins TRBV12-3 or TRBV12-4 and TRBJ1-1; unclear D gene. Trimming removed 9 bases from V and 1 base from J, with 18 bases in between. The CDR3 runs 15 residues. Here the CDR3 reads CASRPREVQNTEAFF. CDR3 nucleotides: TGTGCCAGTCGTCCCCGAGAGGTCCAGAACACTGAAGCTTTCTTT.

This clonotype was detected only a few times. The chain combines TRBV20-1 with TRBJ2-1; TRBD1 aligns across 7 bases. This CDR3 is 15 amino acids long. Unmatched junction bases numbered 9, after V lost 6 bases and J lost 1 base. From germline, CDR1 is DFQATT and CDR2 SNEGSKA (reference sequence). CDR3: CSAVGGQDSYNEQFF. The CDR3 region has the DNA TGCAGTGCGGTAGGAGGACAGGATTCCTACAATGAGCAGTTCTTC.

This clonotype came up a few times. In DNA form, the CDR3 reads TGTGCCAGCAGCCGGGGTAGCGGGAGCGGATCAGATACGCAGTATTTT. Protein sequence: CASSRGSGSGSDTQYF. The chain joins TRBV3-1 to TRBJ2-3; 9 bases are shared with TRBD2. Germline lookup yields CDR1 LGHDT and CDR2 YNNKEL (reference sequence). V lost 4 bases to trimming and J lost 4 bases; unmatched junction nucleotides: 9. CDR3 size: 16 residues.

This clonotype was counted between two and nine times. V and J are TRBV12-3 or TRBV12-4 and TRBJ1-6; 7 nucleotides match TRBD1. This CDR3 comprises 15 residues. J gave up 7 bases and V 5 bases, and 8 bases lay outside the gene matches. DNA of the CDR3: TGTGCCAGCAGTGTCAAGGGGGCTTGGAATTCACCCCTCCACTTT. This sequence encodes CASSVKGAWNSPLHF.

The V and J genes are TRBV20-1 and TRBJ2-7; TRBD2 matches 7 bases. This CDR3 has 15 residues. The ends lost 0 bases at V and 3 bases at J; junction bases unmatched: 8. CDR1 DFQATT and CDR2 SNEGSKA come from the germline V gene (reference sequence). Written as DNA, the CDR3 is TGCAGTGCTAGAGACCCAGGAGGGGAGGGCTACGAGCAGTACGTC. Translation: CSARDPGGEGYEQYV.

The rearrangement joins TRBV9 to TRBJ2-2; D is possibly TRBD2 (5 bases). CDR3 size: 15 residues. The germline CDR1 and CDR2 sequences are SGDLS and YYNGEE. V lost 4 bases to trimming and J lost 0 bases, with 10 bases between them. This CDR3 is CASSTTTSNTGELFF. The DNA for the CDR3 is TGTGCCAGCAGCACGACTACCTCGAACACCGGGGAGCTGTTTTTT.

This clonotype was counted a few times. The V call is TRBV18, the J call TRBJ2-7; either TRBD1 or TRBD2 may fit D (5 bases each). The V gene's germline CDR1 is KGHSH and CDR2 LQKENI. The CDR3 covers 15 residues. V lost 5 bases to trimming and J lost 7 bases, with 21 bases between them. CDR3 nucleotide sequence: TGTGCCAGCTCATCCGGGCCCGGGACGTTCGAAGAGCAGTACTTC. This codes for CASSSGPGTFEEQYF.